This note documents a single T cell receptor (beta chain) sequence. The antigen is unknown. The CDR3 totals 18 residues. V gave up 0 bases and J gave up 4 bases, with 22 bases separating them. Germline V lookup: CDR1 MGHRA, CDR2 YSYEKL. The sample comes from a study of graft-versus-host responses after intestinal transplantation. Study observations and caveats: GvH clones surfaced in recipient marrow, some emerging earlier in ileum or blood.

Method: immunoSEQ multiplex PCR; TCRdb's copy keeps in-frame clones and lacks some. Of 35,000 to 50,000 clones in the sample, 90% to 95% were seen once. The TCR comes from a human donor who was the organ donor for an intestinal transplant. V gene TRBV4-1 combines with J gene TRBJ2-7, with TRBD1 as a possible D gene (5 bases). Sample: unstimulated CD8+ T cells sorted from spleen or lymph node cells, taken before transplant. In nucleotides, the CDR3 is TGCGCCAGCAGCCAAGATCGTCCTTTGGCAGGGATCCCGTACGAGCAGTACTTC. This translates into CASSQDRPLAGIPYEQYF.